Following are 32 T cell receptor beta chains from one sample sequenced in a study of lymphopenia after photon versus proton radiotherapy. This table comes from immunoSEQ multiplex PCR, and its TCRdb copy is limited to in-frame clones, with some not included. The data contain tens of thousands of clones, about 86% of them seen just once; the ten biggest clones take up over 1.3%. The sequencing here drew on peripheral blood, taken from a patient treated with proton-based radiotherapy. Receptors originate from a man between 60 and 75 years old with pancreatic cancer.

This clone turned up a few times. The V gene is TRBV28, the J gene TRBJ2-7, with TRBD1 matching over 7 bases. The length of the CDR3 is 14 residues. Unmatched junction bases numbered 2, after V lost 2 bases and J lost 1 base. Looked up from germline, CDR1 is MDHEN and CDR2 is SYDVKM. CDR3 bases: TGTGCCAGCAGTTTAGGGGGACAGTCCTACGAGCAGTACTTC. This encodes CASSLGGQSYEQYF.

Comment on this clone: Other nucleotide sequences from this sample produce the same CDR3. V usage is TRBV7-8 and J usage is TRBJ2-1; tentative D call: TRBD2 (5 bases). V lost 3 bases, J lost 2 bases, and 5 bases lay in between. This CDR3 has 13 residues. Germline V gene data show CDR1 as SGHVS and CDR2 as FQNEAQ. CDR3 sequence reads: CASSLGAYNEQFF. CDR3 nucleotides: TGTGCCAGCAGCTTGGGAGCCTACAATGAGCAGTTCTTC.

V is TRBV13 and J is TRBJ2-6; the D gene is possibly TRBD1 (6 bases). CDR1 PRHDT and CDR2 FYEKMQ come from the germline V gene (reference sequence). This CDR3 has 15 residues. Deletions cut 4 bases from V and 4 bases from J, with 11 bases between. The DNA of the CDR3 is TGTGCCAGCAGCTCTGGGGGCTCAGGGGCCAACGTCCTGACTTTC. Its translation is CASSSGGSGANVLTF.

The V gene is TRBV5-4, the J gene TRBJ2-5; 7 bases line up with TRBD1. The germline V gene encodes CDR1 SGHNT and CDR2 YYREEE (reference sequence). J gave up 1 base and V 2 bases, and 2 bases lay outside the gene matches. The CDR3 length is 14 residues. The CDR3 DNA is TGTGCCAGCAGCTTCCGACAGGGCCAAGAGACCCAGTACTTC. Translating it yields CASSFRQGQETQYF.

V gene TRBV19 combines with J gene TRBJ1-1; no clear D. CDR1 is LNHDA, CDR2 SQIVND, per germline (reference sequence). V shed 3 bases and J shed 0 bases, with 5 bases lying between them. The CDR3 has 13 residues. The CDR3 loop reads CASSISVNTEAFF. The DNA of the CDR3 is TGTGCCAGTAGTATCTCCGTGAACACTGAAGCTTTCTTT.

CDR3 nucleotides: TGTGCCAGCAGCTTGGATAGGTTTCAGCCCCAGCATTTT. This encodes CASSLDRFQPQHF. The genes are TRBV5-5 and TRBJ1-5; D ambiguous. Trimming took 0 bases from V and 6 from J, leaving 7 bases between them. The length of the CDR3 is 13 residues. Per the germline V gene, CDR1 is SGHKS and CDR2 is YYEKEE (reference sequence).

The V call is TRBV7-9, the J call TRBJ2-7, with 12 bases fitting TRBD2. Germline values: CDR1 SEHNR, CDR2 FQNEAQ (reference sequence). The CDR3 has 15 amino acids. V lost 5 bases, J lost 7 bases, and 9 bases stayed unmatched. DNA of the CDR3: TGTGCCAGCAGCATCGGACTAGCGGGGTCCTTTGAGCAGTACTTC. As protein: CASSIGLAGSFEQYF. The full variable domain, in which reference TRBV7-9 and TRBJ2-7 provide the parts outside the CDR3, is DTGVSQNPRHKITKRGQNVTFRCDPISEHNRLYWYRQTLGQGPEFLTYFQNEAQLEKSRLLSDRFSAERPKGSFSTLEIQRTEQGDSAMYLCASSIGLAGSFEQYFGPGTRLTVT.

This clone has a single count. This chain links TRBV4-2 with TRBJ1-4, with 10 bases lining up with TRBD1. CDR3 length: 15 residues. Germline loops: CDR1 LGHNA, CDR2 YNFKEQ. V was pared by 1 base and J by 6 bases, with 2 bases of the junction left unmatched. CDR3: CASSQGGTGDEKLFF. DNA for the CDR3: TGTGCCAGCAGCCAAGGTGGGACAGGGGATGAAAAACTGTTTTTT.

Turning to this clone: The junction departs from germline at one end; a sequencing error may be responsible. The J gene is TRBJ2-7, the V gene TRBV6-1, with 8 bases lining up with TRBD1. CDR1 MNHNS and CDR2 SASEGT come from the germline V gene. The CDR3 length is 12 residues. The CDR3 here is CASSDRMTGESF. CDR3 nucleotides: TGTGCCAGCAGTGACCGAATGACAGGGGAATCGTTC.

The rearrangement joins TRBV12-5 to TRBJ2-7; D call uncertain. Trimming removed 3 bases at V and 2 bases at J, with 23 bases between. Germline V gene sequence: CDR1 LGHNT, CDR2 FRNRAP. The CDR3 is 18 amino acids. CDR3 residues: CASGFSPTPGSPTYEQYF. CDR3 DNA sequence: TGTGCTAGTGGTTTTTCCCCTACCCCCGGGTCCCCGACCTACGAGCAGTACTTC.

V is TRBV6-5 and J is TRBJ1-1; D is undetermined. Trimming took off 0 bases at V and 4 bases at J, with 15 bases between the two ends. The CDR3 is 16 residues long. Looked up from germline, CDR1 is MNHEY and CDR2 is SVGAGI. The CDR3 sequence: CASSYSPGRVSTEAFF. The DNA of the CDR3 is TGTGCCAGCAGTTACTCCCCAGGTAGAGTAAGCACTGAAGCTTTCTTT.

DNA for the CDR3: TGCGCCAGCAGCGTAGAATGGGGGGCTAGCACAGATACGCAGTATTTT. It translates to CASSVEWGASTDTQYF. The rearrangement uses TRBV4-3 and TRBJ2-3; D may correspond to TRBD1 or TRBD2 (6 bases each). The length of the CDR3 is 16 residues. Germline V gene data show CDR1 as LGHNA and CDR2 as YSLEER. The V and J ends lost 5 bases and 0 bases respectively, with 15 bases between them.

This clone was seen once. The chain joins TRBV5-1 to TRBJ2-7; the match to TRBD1 covers 8 bases. CDR1 and CDR2 from the germline V gene are SGHRS and YFSETQ. This CDR3 has 14 residues. J gave up 3 bases and V 1 base, and 3 bases lay outside the gene matches. CDR3 nucleotides: TGCGCCAGCAGCTTGCCGGGACAGGTCTACGAGCAGTACTTC. Its translation is CASSLPGQVYEQYF. The whole variable domain, filled in from reference TRBV5-1 and TRBJ2-7, reads KAGVTQTPRYLIKTRGQQVTLSCSPISGHRSVSWYQQTPGQGLQFLFEYFSETQRNKGNFPGRFSGRQFSNSRSEMNVSTLELGDSALYLCASSLPGQVYEQYFGPGTRLTVT.

V gene TRBV9 combines with J gene TRBJ1-2, with D unclear. The germline V gene has CDR1 SGDLS and CDR2 YYNGEE. V was pared by 0 bases and J by 4 bases, with 13 bases between. This CDR3 comprises 15 residues. The CDR3 nucleotides are TGTGCCAGCAGCGTAGGAGACATTGCGTCCTATGGCTACACCTTC. It is translated as CASSVGDIASYGYTF.

This rearrangement joins TRBV5-5 to TRBJ2-4, with TRBD2 as a possible D gene (5 bases). Trimming removed 4 bases at V and 9 bases at J, with 23 bases between. The germline V gene encodes CDR1 SGHKS and CDR2 YYEKEE (reference sequence). The CDR3 sequence is 16 residues long. CDR3 coding DNA: TGTGCCAGCAGCCCGAATTGGGGAGTAGAACGGGGCATTCAGTACTTC. Translating gives CASSPNWGVERGIQYF. Combining the CDR3 with reference TRBV5-5 and TRBJ2-4 gives the whole variable domain DAGVTQSPTHLIKTRGQQVTLRCSPISGHKSVSWYQQVLGQGPQFIFQYYEKEERGRGNFPDRFSARQFPNYSSELNVNALLLGDSALYLCASSPNWGVERGIQYFGAGTRLSVL.

V usage is TRBV6-1 and J usage is TRBJ2-3; maybe TRBD1 (5 bases). Deletions cut 1 base from V and 4 bases from J, with 12 bases between. Germline V CDR1 and CDR2: MNHNS, SASEGT. The CDR3 covers 15 residues. The CDR3 reads CASSEGQGHSDTQYF. The CDR3 coding sequence is TGTGCCAGCAGTGAAGGCCAGGGCCACTCAGATACGCAGTATTTT.

This chain links TRBV2 with TRBJ1-4, with D unresolved. CDR3 length: 14 residues. Germline assignment: CDR1 SNHLY and CDR2 FYNNEI. Deletions cut 6 bases from V and 0 bases from J, with 8 bases between. CDR3 nucleotides: TGTGCCAGCAGGGGCAGCACAACTAATGAAAAACTGTTTTTT. It yields the protein CASRGSTTNEKLFF.

V is TRBV5-1 and J is TRBJ1-2, with TRBD1 as a possible D gene (6 bases). Germline loops: CDR1 SGHRS, CDR2 YFSETQ. The length of the CDR3 is 15 residues. Between the trimmed V and J ends, which lost 4 bases and 6 bases, there was a span of 19 bases. The CDR3 protein is CASSPAQGPPDGYTF. CDR3 DNA sequence: TGCGCCAGCAGCCCAGCCCAGGGGCCACCTGATGGCTACACCTTC.

The V call is TRBV27, the J call TRBJ2-7, with 10 bases aligning to TRBD1. The CDR3 spans 15 residues. The germline V gene has CDR1 MNHEY and CDR2 SMNVEV (reference sequence). The V and J ends lost 2 bases and 3 bases, in that order; junction bases with no gene match: 4. CDR3 in DNA: TGTGCCAGCAGTTTAGGGGGACAGGGGCTCTACGAGCAGTACTTC. This translates into CASSLGGQGLYEQYF.

The chain recombines TRBV7-6 with TRBJ1-3; possibly TRBD1 for D (5 bases). V lost 5 bases to trimming and J lost 11 bases, with 16 bases between them. Germline assignment: CDR1 SGHVS and CDR2 FNYEAQ. This CDR3 has 13 residues. The chain's CDR3 is CASSPWGIASIYF. In nucleotides, the CDR3 is TGTGCCAGCAGCCCCTGGGGGATTGCGTCCATATATTTT.

The chain has TRBV6-6 and TRBJ2-7; 7 bases line up with TRBD2. Germline CDR1 reads MNHNY; CDR2 reads SVGAGI (reference sequence). The CDR3 has 14 residues. Germline trimming cut 2 bases from V and 11 bases from J; bases unmatched to any gene: 12. CDR3 DNA: TGTGCCAGCAGTTACGAAGCGGGACTGAAGGGCAAGTACTTC. Its translation is CASSYEAGLKGKYF.

This clone appeared once. The CDR3 bases are TGTGCCAGTAGTACCGGGCCGACCTACGAGCAGTACTTC. Translated: CASSTGPTYEQYF. The chain carries TRBV19 and TRBJ2-7; D remains ambiguous. This CDR3 contains 13 residues. The germline gives CDR1 LNHDA, CDR2 SQIVND (reference sequence). V was pared by 4 bases and J by 2 bases, with 9 bases between.

The chain recombines TRBV15 with TRBJ2-5, with TRBD2 matching 7 bases. CDR1 LNHNV and CDR2 YYDKDF come from the germline V gene (reference sequence). Losses at the gene ends were 4 bases for V and 2 bases for J; bases not matched to a gene: 4. The CDR3 covers 14 residues. The CDR3 sequence: CATSTGTIQETQYF. The CDR3 DNA follows: TGTGCCACCAGCACTGGGACTATACAAGAGACCCAGTACTTC.

The rearrangement joins TRBV28 to TRBJ2-1, with D perhaps matching TRBD2 (6 bases). The germline V gene has CDR1 MDHEN and CDR2 SYDVKM. The V end lost 8 bases, the J end lost 2 bases, and 16 bases lay between the germline ends. This CDR3 is built from 15 residues. Here the CDR3 DNA reads TGTGCCAGCCTCTCCGGGGGTAGGACCTACAATGAGCAGTTCTTC. The encoded protein is CASLSGGRTYNEQFF.

As for this clone: A read error may account for a junction end that differs from germline. This chain connects TRBV7-7 to TRBJ2-1; D is unclear. Looked up from germline, CDR1 is SSHAT and CDR2 is FNYEAQ (reference sequence). The CDR3 spans 14 residues. The CDR3 spells CASSLDTIVNEQFF. The CDR3, as DNA: TGTGCTAGCAGCTTAGACACGATAGTGAATGAGCAGTTCTTC. Full variable domain (remainder filled in from reference TRBV7-7 and TRBJ2-1): GAGVSQSPRYKVTKRGQDVTLRCDPISSHATLYWYQQALGQGPEFLTYFNYEAQPDKSGLPSDRFSAERPEGSISTLTIQRTEQRDSAMYRCASSLDTIVNEQFFGPGTRLTVL.

The chain is built from TRBV7-2 and TRBJ2-1, with 12 positions matching TRBD2. This CDR3 comprises 15 residues. The germline V gene encodes CDR1 SGHTA and CDR2 FQGNSA. Trimming took 4 bases from V and 9 from J; bases not matched to a gene: 7. CDR3 DNA: TGTGCCAGCAGCTCCCTAGCGGGAGGGTATGGTGAGCAGTTCTTC. It encodes CASSSLAGGYGEQFF. Full variable domain (missing parts from reference TRBV7-2 and TRBJ2-1): GAGVSQSPSNKVTEKGKDVELRCDPISGHTALYWYRQSLGQGLEFLIYFQGNSAPDKSGLPSDRFSAERTGGSVSTLTIQRTQQEDSAVYLCASSSLAGGYGEQFFGPGTRLTVL.

The V call is TRBV4-1, the J call TRBJ2-3; D unresolved. The CDR3 has 13 residues. Deletions cut 1 base from V and 5 bases from J, with 7 bases between. In germline, CDR1 is MGHRA, CDR2 YSYEKL. The CDR3 nucleotides read TGCGCCAGCAGCCAAGGACATGGAGATACGCAGTATTTT. Protein sequence: CASSQGHGDTQYF.

The chain recombines TRBV11-2 with TRBJ2-2; D ambiguous. V dropped 3 bases and J dropped 2 bases, with 4 bases sitting between them. From germline, CDR1 is SGHAT and CDR2 FQNNGV. CDR3 length equals 13 residues. The CDR3 loop is CASSLENTGELFF. The CDR3 DNA reads TGTGCCAGCAGCTTGGAAAACACCGGGGAGCTGTTTTTT.

The chain has TRBV18 and TRBJ1-1, with D uncertain. V shed 0 bases and J shed 3 bases, with 8 bases lying between them. Germline CDR1 is KGHSH and CDR2 is LQKENI. The CDR3 runs to 14 residues. In DNA form, the CDR3 reads TGTGCCAGCTCACCACCGAGCCTGGACACTGAAGCTTTCTTT. Its protein is CASSPPSLDTEAFF.

The chain uses TRBV28 and TRBJ1-5, with D possibly matching TRBD1 (6 bases). Per germline, CDR1 MDHEN and CDR2 SYDVKM. The CDR3 is made up of 16 amino acids. V was clipped by 3 bases and J by 3 bases, with 15 bases between them. The DNA for the CDR3 is TGTGCCAGCAGTTTGATTGTAGCAGGGGACAATCAGCCCCAGCATTTT. Amino acid sequence: CASSLIVAGDNQPQHF. Supplemented by reference TRBV28 and TRBJ1-5, the full variable domain reads DVKVTQSSRYLVKRTGEKVFLECVQDMDHENMFWYRQDPGLGLRLIYFSYDVKMKEKGDIPEGYSVSREKKERFSLILESASTNQTSMYLCASSLIVAGDNQPQHFGDGTRLSIL.

This chain links TRBV6-6 with TRBJ2-7; 8 nucleotides line up with TRBD1. The junction had 12 bases not matched to a gene; V was cut back by 6 bases and J by 2 bases. Germline-derived CDR1 and CDR2 are MNHNY and SVGAGI (reference sequence). This CDR3 contains 16 residues. CDR3 coding DNA: TGTGCCAGCAGCCACCCCGGACAGGGACCAACCTACGAGCAGTACTTC. Amino acid sequence: CASSHPGQGPTYEQYF.

The V and J genes are TRBV6-5 and TRBJ2-3; 7 bases map to TRBD2. V lost 7 bases to trimming and J lost 4 bases; unmatched junction nucleotides: 8. The length of the CDR3 is 14 residues. Germline values: CDR1 MNHEY, CDR2 SVGAGI. The CDR3 here is CASTPGGSADTQYF. CDR3 DNA: TGTGCCAGCACCCCGGGCGGGAGTGCAGATACGCAGTATTTT.